This TCR beta chain was sequenced during a study of OX40 agonist ivuxolimab in advanced cancers. With regard to the full study: The costimulatory receptor OX40 (CD134) was targeted by ivuxolimab, a fully human IgG2 agonistic monoclonal antibody. Intravenous ivuxolimab was administered to patients every 2 weeks at six dose levels: 0.01, 0.1, 0.3, 1.5, 3 and 10 mg/kg. Among the roughly 54 dose-escalation patients, around 19 had hepatocellular carcinoma, about 15 melanoma, 9 renal cell carcinoma and 9 head and neck cancer. The dose-escalation cohort was 80% to 90% male with a mean age of roughly 60 years, ranging from roughly 23 to 90. Prior anti-PD-1, anti-PD-L1 or anti-CTLA-4 therapy was permitted, and 35% to 40% of dose-escalation patients had received checkpoint inhibitors. Partial responses were achieved by three dose-escalation patients, of whom one had hepatocellular carcinoma and two had cutaneous melanoma. The purpose of peripheral TCRbeta sequencing was to test whether ivuxolimab changed TCR sequence diversity and led to clonal T-cell expansion. The paper covers the monotherapy dose-escalation part of the phase I ivuxolimab trial, which included N ≈ 57 patients. Study-level results and caveats: After ivuxolimab, expanded clones were on average more numerous among CD8+ T cells than among CD4+ T cells. Low levels of normalized T-cell clonal expansion were also seen in some nonresponding patients. At doses of 0.1 to 3.0 mg/kg, clonal expansion of both CD4+ and CD8+ blood T cells was observed from baseline to week 6. In the 0.1-3.0 mg/kg groups, partial responders were among the patients with the lowest normalized peripheral clonal expansion, particularly in CD8+ T cells. The antigen specificity of the clonally expanded peripheral T cells was not determined.

Patients with autoimmune disease history or receiving systemic immunosuppression were excluded from the trial. Peripheral blood for TCR sequencing was collected from all dose cohorts at baseline, on cycle 4 day 1, and on cycle 7 day 1. Samples were obtained from an open-label, multicenter, first-in-human phase I dose-escalation trial of ivuxolimab. Adults with locally advanced or metastatic melanoma, renal cell carcinoma, hepatocellular carcinoma or head and neck squamous cell carcinoma were enrolled in the trial. Before TCR sequencing, CD4+ and CD8+ T cells were separately sorted from peripheral blood. V loses 5 bases of germline sequence and J loses 8 bases, and the interval between the two ends is 12 bases. In the germline V gene, CDR1 corresponds to SGHNT and CDR2 to YENEEA. The CDR3, cysteine through phenylalanine, is 12 amino acids long. The read is trimmed to its CDR3 DNA, 36 bases read in frame from base 1.

Genomic DNA was extracted from sorted cells for sequencing of the TCRbeta CDR3 region. The immunoSEQ Assay was used for sequencing of TCRbeta CDR3 regions. TCRdb obtained this table from immuneACCESS and retained in-frame rearrangements with V and J assigned. These tables miss some clones; where compared with another copy, unresolved V genes account for less than half of the shortfall, and the remainder is unexplained. The sample yields tens of thousands of clones; around 90% were counted once. Jointly, the top ten make up approximately 0.43% of the sample. As regards this clone: No antigen is known for it. Base-call qualities are not available, and no considerably larger clone is one nucleotide away.

Material: CD4+ or CD8+ T cells sorted from blood, obtained in a trial of the OX40 agonist ivuxolimab. This sequence was found in an adult with an advanced solid tumor such as melanoma, head and neck, liver or kidney cancer. The chain was built from TRBV11-3 and TRBJ1-2; 5 matching bases give a weak D call of TRBD1. The CDR3 region reads CASSNNGGGYTF. The DNA sequence is given as TGTGCCAGCAGCAACAACGGGGGGGGCTACACCTTC.